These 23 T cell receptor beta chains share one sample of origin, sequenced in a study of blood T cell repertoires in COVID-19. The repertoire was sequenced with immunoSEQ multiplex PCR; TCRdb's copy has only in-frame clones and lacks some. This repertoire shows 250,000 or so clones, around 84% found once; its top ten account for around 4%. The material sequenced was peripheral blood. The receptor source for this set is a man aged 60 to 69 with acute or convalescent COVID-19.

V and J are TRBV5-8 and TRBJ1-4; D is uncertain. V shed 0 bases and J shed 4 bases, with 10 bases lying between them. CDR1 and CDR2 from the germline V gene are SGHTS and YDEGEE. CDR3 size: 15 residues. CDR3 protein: CASSLVGRVNEKLFF. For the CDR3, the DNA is TGTGCCAGCAGCTTGGTCGGTCGGGTTAATGAAAAACTGTTTTTT. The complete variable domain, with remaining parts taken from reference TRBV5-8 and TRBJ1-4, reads EAGVTQSPTHLIKTRGQQATLRCSPISGHTSVYWYQQALGLGLQFLLWYDEGEERNRGNFPPRFSGRQFPNYSSELNVNALELEDSALYLCASSLVGRVNEKLFFGSGTQLSVL.

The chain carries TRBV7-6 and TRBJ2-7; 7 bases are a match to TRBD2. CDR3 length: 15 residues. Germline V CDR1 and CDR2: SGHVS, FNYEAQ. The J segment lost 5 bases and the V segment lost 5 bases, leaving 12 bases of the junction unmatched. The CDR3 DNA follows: TGTGCCAGCAGCGCCCTGCGGGAGACGAAAAACGAGCAGTACTTC. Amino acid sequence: CASSALRETKNEQYF.

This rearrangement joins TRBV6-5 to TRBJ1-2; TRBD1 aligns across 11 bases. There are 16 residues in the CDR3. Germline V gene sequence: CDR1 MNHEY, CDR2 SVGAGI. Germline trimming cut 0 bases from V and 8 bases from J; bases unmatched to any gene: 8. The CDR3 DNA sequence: TGTGCCAGCAGTTACTCGACGCCGGACAGGGGGCTCGGCTACACCTTC. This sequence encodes CASSYSTPDRGLGYTF.

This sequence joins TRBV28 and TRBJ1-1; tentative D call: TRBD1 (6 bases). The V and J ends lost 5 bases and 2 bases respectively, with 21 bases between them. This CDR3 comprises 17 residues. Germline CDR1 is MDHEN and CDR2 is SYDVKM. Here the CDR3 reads CASSPSPGVLINTEAFF. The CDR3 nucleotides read TGTGCCAGCAGTCCGTCCCCAGGGGTTCTAATTAACACTGAAGCTTTCTTT.

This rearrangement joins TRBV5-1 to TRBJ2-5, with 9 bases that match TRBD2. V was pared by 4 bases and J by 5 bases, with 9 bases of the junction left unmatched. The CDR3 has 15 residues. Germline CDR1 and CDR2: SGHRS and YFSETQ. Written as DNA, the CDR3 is TGCGCCAGCAGCATAGGAAATAGCGGGAGTGAGACCCAGTACTTC. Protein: CASSIGNSGSETQYF.

The CDR3 loop reads CASSPGSFATNEKLFF. The CDR3 bases are TGTGCCAGCAGTCCTGGCAGTTTTGCAACTAATGAAAAACTGTTTTTT. The chain links TRBV11-2 to TRBJ1-4; D is unresolved. This CDR3 is 16 amino acids long. Looked up from germline, CDR1 is SGHAT and CDR2 is FQNNGV. V lost 6 bases and J lost 0, with 14 bases in between.

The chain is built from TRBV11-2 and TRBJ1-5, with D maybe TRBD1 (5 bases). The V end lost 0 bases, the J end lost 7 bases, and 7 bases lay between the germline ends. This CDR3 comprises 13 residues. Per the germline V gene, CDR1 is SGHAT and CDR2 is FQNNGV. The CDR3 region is CASSLDQGQPQHF. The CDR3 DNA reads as TGTGCCAGCAGCTTAGATCAGGGACAGCCCCAGCATTTT.

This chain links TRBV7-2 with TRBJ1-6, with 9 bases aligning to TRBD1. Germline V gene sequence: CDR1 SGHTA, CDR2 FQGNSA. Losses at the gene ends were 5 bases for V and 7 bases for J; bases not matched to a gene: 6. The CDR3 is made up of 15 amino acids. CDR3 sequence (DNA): TGTGCCAGCAGCGTCGGGACAGGGAGGAATTCACCCCTCCACTTT. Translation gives CASSVGTGRNSPLHF. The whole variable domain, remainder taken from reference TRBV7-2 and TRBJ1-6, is GAGVSQSPSNKVTEKGKDVELRCDPISGHTALYWYRQSLGQGLEFLIYFQGNSAPDKSGLPSDRFSAERTGGSVSTLTIQRTQQEDSAVYLCASSVGTGRNSPLHFGNGTRLTVT.

The CDR3 loop is CASSKRTGGSTIYF. The CDR3 DNA reads TGTGCCAGCAGCAAACGGACAGGGGGGAGCACCATATATTTT. This chain joins TRBV9 and TRBJ1-3, with 10 positions matching TRBD1. V gave up 4 bases and J gave up 9 bases; unmatched junction bases: 7. CDR3 length equals 14 residues. Per the germline V gene, CDR1 is SGDLS and CDR2 is YYNGEE.

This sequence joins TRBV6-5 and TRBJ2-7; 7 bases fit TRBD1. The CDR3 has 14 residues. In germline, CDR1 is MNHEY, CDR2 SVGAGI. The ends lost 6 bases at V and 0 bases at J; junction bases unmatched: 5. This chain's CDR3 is CASSRQGNSYEQYF. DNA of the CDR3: TGTGCCAGCAGCCGACAGGGAAACTCCTACGAGCAGTACTTC.

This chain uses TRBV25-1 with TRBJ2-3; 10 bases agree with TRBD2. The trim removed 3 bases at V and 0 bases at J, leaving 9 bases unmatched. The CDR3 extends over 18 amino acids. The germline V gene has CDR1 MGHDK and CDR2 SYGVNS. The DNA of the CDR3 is TGTGCCAGCAGTGATCCTAGCGGGAGAGTGGCGAGCACAGATACGCAGTATTTT. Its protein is CASSDPSGRVASTDTQYF. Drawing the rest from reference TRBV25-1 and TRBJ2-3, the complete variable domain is EADIYQTPRYLVIGTGKKITLECSQTMGHDKMYWYQQDPGMELHLIHYSYGVNSTEKGDLSSESTVSRIRTEHFPLTLESARPSHTSQYLCASSDPSGRVASTDTQYFGPGTRLTVL.

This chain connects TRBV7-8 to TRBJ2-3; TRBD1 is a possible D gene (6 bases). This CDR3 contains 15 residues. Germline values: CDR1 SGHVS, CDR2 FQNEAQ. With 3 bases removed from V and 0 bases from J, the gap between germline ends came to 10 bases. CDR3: CASSFGDISTDTQYF. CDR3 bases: TGTGCCAGCAGCTTCGGGGACATTAGCACAGATACGCAGTATTTT.

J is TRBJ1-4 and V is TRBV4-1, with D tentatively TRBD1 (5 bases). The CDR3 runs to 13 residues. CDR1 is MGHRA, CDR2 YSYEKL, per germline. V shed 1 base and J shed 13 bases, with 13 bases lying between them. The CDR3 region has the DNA TGCGCCAGCAGCCAAGGGCCCCGGGACTCACTGTTTTTT. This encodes CASSQGPRDSLFF.

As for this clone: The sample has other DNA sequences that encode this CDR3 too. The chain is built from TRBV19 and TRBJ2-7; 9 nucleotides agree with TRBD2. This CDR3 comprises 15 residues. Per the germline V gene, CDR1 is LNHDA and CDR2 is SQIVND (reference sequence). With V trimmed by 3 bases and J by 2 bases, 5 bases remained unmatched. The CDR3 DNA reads TGTGCCAGTAGTATTCTGGCGGGAGGGACCTACGAGCAGTACTTC. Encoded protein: CASSILAGGTYEQYF.

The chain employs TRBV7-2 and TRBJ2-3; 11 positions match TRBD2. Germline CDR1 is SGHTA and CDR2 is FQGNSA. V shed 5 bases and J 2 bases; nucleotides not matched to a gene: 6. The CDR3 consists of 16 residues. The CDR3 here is CASSPGTSGTTDTQYF. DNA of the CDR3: TGTGCCAGCAGCCCCGGGACTAGCGGCACCACAGATACGCAGTATTTT.

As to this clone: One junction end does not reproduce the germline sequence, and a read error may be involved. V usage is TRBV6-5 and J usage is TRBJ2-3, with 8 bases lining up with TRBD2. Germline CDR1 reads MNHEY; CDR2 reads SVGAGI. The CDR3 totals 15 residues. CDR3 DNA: TGTGCCAACAGTAGCGGGACATGGGAGGGGGATACGCAGTATTTT. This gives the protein CANSSGTWEGDTQYF.

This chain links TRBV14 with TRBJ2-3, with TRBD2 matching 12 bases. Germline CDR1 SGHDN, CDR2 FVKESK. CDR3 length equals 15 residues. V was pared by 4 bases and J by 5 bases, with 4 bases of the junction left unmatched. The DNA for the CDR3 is TGTGCCAGCAGCCTGCAGACTAGCGGGAGAGATACGCAGTATTTT. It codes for CASSLQTSGRDTQYF.

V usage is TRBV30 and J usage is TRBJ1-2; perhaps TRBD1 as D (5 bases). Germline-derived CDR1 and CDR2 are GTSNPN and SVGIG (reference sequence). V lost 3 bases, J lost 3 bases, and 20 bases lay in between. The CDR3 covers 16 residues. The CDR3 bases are TGTGCCTGGAGGGGGGAGGTGCGTCAGTGGGACTATGGCTACACCTTC. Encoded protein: CAWRGEVRQWDYGYTF. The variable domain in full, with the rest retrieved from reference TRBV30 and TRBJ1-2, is SQTIHQWPATLVQPVGSPLSLECTVEGTSNPNLYWYRQAAGRGLQLLFYSVGIGQISSEVPQNLSASRPQDRQFILSSKKLLLSDSGFYLCAWRGEVRQWDYGYTFGSGTRLTVV.

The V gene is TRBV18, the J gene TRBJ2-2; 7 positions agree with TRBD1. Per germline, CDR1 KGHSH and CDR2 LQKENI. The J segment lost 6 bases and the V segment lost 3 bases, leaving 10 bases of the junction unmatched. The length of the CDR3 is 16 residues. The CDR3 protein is CASSPYRGGGSGELFF. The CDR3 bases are TGTGCCAGCTCACCTTACAGAGGGGGCGGTTCCGGGGAGCTGTTTTTT.

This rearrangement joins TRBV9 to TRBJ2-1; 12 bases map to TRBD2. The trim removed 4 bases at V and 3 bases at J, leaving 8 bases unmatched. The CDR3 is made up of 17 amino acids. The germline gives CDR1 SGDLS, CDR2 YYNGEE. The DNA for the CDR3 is TGTGCCAGCAGCACCCAGGCTAGCGGGGGGGTCTACAATGAGCAGTTCTTC. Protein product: CASSTQASGGVYNEQFF.

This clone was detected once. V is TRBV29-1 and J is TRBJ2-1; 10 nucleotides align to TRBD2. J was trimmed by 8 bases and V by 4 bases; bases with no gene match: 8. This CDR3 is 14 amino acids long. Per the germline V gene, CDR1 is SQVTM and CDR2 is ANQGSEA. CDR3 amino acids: CSVVRLAGADEQFF. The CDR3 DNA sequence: TGCAGCGTTGTACGGCTAGCGGGAGCCGATGAGCAGTTCTTC.

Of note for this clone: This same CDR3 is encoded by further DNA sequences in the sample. The CDR3 region is CASSLEGASGYTF. The CDR3 coding sequence is TGTGCCAGCAGCTTGGAGGGGGCGTCTGGCTACACCTTC. The genes are TRBV11-2 and TRBJ1-2; 7 nucleotides align to TRBD1. The CDR3 is 13 residues long. Trimming at V came to 3 bases and at J to 7 bases, leaving 5 bases not matched to a gene. Germline V CDR1 and CDR2: SGHAT, FQNNGV.

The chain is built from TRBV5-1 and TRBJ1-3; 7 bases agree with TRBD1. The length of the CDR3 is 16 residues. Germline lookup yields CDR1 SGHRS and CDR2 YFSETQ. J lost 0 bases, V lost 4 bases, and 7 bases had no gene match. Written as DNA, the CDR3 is TGCGCCAGCAGCAGCGGACAGGTTAGCTCTGGAAACACCATATATTTT. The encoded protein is CASSSGQVSSGNTIYF.